The 32 T cell receptor beta chains in this list originate from one sample, sequenced in a study of spatial heterogeneity in lung cancer. TCRdb recomputed calls from the 5' RACE reads with MiXCR, one row per CDR3 protein. This table has more than 2,500 distinct CDR3 sequences, roughly 41% appearing once. The time point: sample taken at primary tumor resection. Whole RNA from tumor, nontumor lung or frozen PBMC was sequenced unsorted. The starting material was PBMCs, obtained at surgery. Receptors originate from a male donor with early-stage non-small cell lung cancer.

This sequence joins TRBV28 and TRBJ2-3; 10 bases are shared with TRBD2. Trimming removed 6 bases from V and 5 bases from J; junction bases left unmatched: 14. This CDR3 is 17 amino acids long. Germline CDR1 is MDHEN and CDR2 is SYDVKM. CDR3 sequence (DNA): TGTGCCAGCAGCTTACTCAGCGGGAGGGCCGCCAGAGATACGCAGTATTTT. Protein: CASSLLSGRAARDTQYF.

This clonotype was seen a few times. The CDR3 here is CASSPTRTSGGLEQYF. The CDR3, as DNA: TGTGCCAGCAGCCCGACCCGGACTAGCGGGGGCCTGGAGCAGTACTTC. J is TRBJ2-7 and V is TRBV7-8; TRBD2 matches 13 bases. Germline loops: CDR1 SGHVS, CDR2 FQNEAQ. The CDR3 contains 16 residues. The V segment lost 5 bases and the J segment 7 bases; nucleotides outside the gene matches: 11.

This chain joins TRBV5-1 and TRBJ2-7; D call uncertain. CDR3 length equals 13 residues. Trimming shortened V by 1 base and J by 2 bases, and 7 bases separated the two germline ends. Per the germline V gene, CDR1 is SGHRS and CDR2 is YFSETQ. The CDR3 DNA is TGCGCCAGCAGCTTGATCCCCCCCTACGAGCAGTACTTC. This encodes CASSLIPPYEQYF.

This clonotype showed up just a few times. The chain couples TRBV7-8 to TRBJ2-2; no firm D call. The V end was cut by 2 bases, the J end by 2 bases, with 6 bases between. Germline V gene sequence: CDR1 SGHVS, CDR2 FQNEAQ. The CDR3 extends over 14 amino acids. The CDR3 spells CASSLPKNTGELFF. CDR3 nucleotides: TGTGCCAGCAGCTTACCCAAAAACACCGGGGAGCTGTTTTTT.

This clonotype was picked up a small number of times. The chain has TRBV10-2 and TRBJ2-1, with 9 bases lining up with TRBD2. Germline V lookup: CDR1 WSHSY, CDR2 SAAADI. The trim removed 8 bases at V and 6 bases at J, leaving 8 bases unmatched. This CDR3 comprises 14 residues. The CDR3, as DNA: TGCGCCAGCTCTACTAGCGGGTCGTTCAATGAGCAGTTCTTC. Translation: CASSTSGSFNEQFF.

This clonotype was seen a few times. The genes are TRBV7-9 and TRBJ2-7; weak D call: TRBD1 (6 bases). Trimming shortened V by 5 bases and J by 3 bases, and 8 bases separated the two germline ends. CDR1 is SEHNR and CDR2 is FQNEAQ in the germline V gene (reference sequence). The CDR3 has 12 residues. The CDR3 DNA follows: TGTGCCAGCAGCACAGGGTACTACGAGCAGTACTTC. Translated, it gives CASSTGYYEQYF.

The CDR3 loop reads CSVRQGGYGYTF. For the CDR3, the DNA is TGCAGCGTCCGACAGGGAGGCTATGGCTACACCTTC. The chain is built from TRBV29-1 and TRBJ1-2, with TRBD1 matching over 7 bases. The CDR3 has 12 amino acids. Germline V gives CDR1 SQVTM, CDR2 ANQGSEA. With 6 bases clipped from V and 4 bases from J, the junction kept 5 bases outside the gene matches.

The chain recombines TRBV28 with TRBJ2-7, with D unclear. Looked up from germline, CDR1 is MDHEN and CDR2 is SYDVKM. Trimming removed 1 base from V and 0 bases from J, with 7 bases in between. The CDR3 is made up of 14 amino acids. The chain's CDR3 is CASSLYVLSYEQYF. For the CDR3, the DNA is TGTGCCAGCAGTTTATATGTTCTCTCCTACGAGCAGTACTTC.

Sample share makes this clonotype medium-sized. The gene calls are TRBV5-6 and TRBJ2-2; the D is unclear. This CDR3 is built from 12 residues. V dropped 3 bases and J dropped 8 bases, with 8 bases sitting between them. Germline V gives CDR1 SGHDT, CDR2 YYEEEE. CDR3 region: CASSWSSGELFF. CDR3 nucleotides: TGTGCCAGCAGCTGGAGCTCTGGGGAGCTGTTTTTT.

The V and J genes are TRBV12-3 or TRBV12-4 and TRBJ2-1, with 8 nucleotides matching TRBD1. V gave up 5 bases and J gave up 9 bases; unmatched junction bases: 6. This CDR3 has 13 amino acids. The CDR3 DNA follows: TGTGCCAGCAGTCCCCAGACAGGGGTTGAGCAGTTCTTC. Translated, it gives CASSPQTGVEQFF.

The rearrangement uses TRBV11-2 and TRBJ1-2; TRBD1 is a possible D gene (6 bases). V lost 4 bases, J lost 6 bases, and 21 bases lay in between. Germline loops: CDR1 SGHAT, CDR2 FQNNGV. This CDR3 is 16 amino acids long. The CDR3 DNA sequence: TGTGCCAGCAGCTCCTCGCTTACAGGGTTCGGTCATGGCTACACCTTC. It specifies CASSSSLTGFGHGYTF.

This clonotype was counted many times. The chain couples TRBV19 to TRBJ1-5, with D tentatively TRBD1 (5 bases). V was cut by 6 bases and J by 4 bases, with 16 bases left in between. The germline gives CDR1 LNHDA, CDR2 SQIVND (reference sequence). CDR3 size: 15 residues. The CDR3 bases are TGTGCCAGTAGCCCCTTGTTGGGGGGGAATCAGCCCCAGCATTTT. Protein product: CASSPLLGGNQPQHF.

The chain has TRBV28 and TRBJ2-7, with D unclear. This CDR3 is 13 amino acids long. Between the trimmed V and J ends, which lost 7 bases and 3 bases, there was a span of 13 bases. The V gene's germline CDR1 is MDHEN and CDR2 SYDVKM. In DNA, the CDR3 is TGTGCCAGCACCACGGGTGACTTCTACGAGCAGTACTTC. As protein: CASTTGDFYEQYF.

The chain links TRBV27 to TRBJ2-7, with 8 bases identical to TRBD2. This CDR3 spans 14 amino acids. Germline trimming cut 6 bases from V and 3 bases from J; bases unmatched to any gene: 7. Looked up from germline, CDR1 is MNHEY and CDR2 is SMNVEV (reference sequence). CDR3 bases: TGTGCCAGCAGCCCGGGACTAGATAGCTACGAGCAGTACTTC. Residues: CASSPGLDSYEQYF.

The V and J genes are TRBV3-1 and TRBJ2-1; D gene unclear. The CDR3 contains 15 residues. From germline, CDR1 is LGHDT and CDR2 YNNKEL (reference sequence). V lost 5 bases to trimming and J lost 8 bases, with 19 bases between them. The CDR3 bases are TGTGCCAGCAGCGAGTCGGGCTACCCTAGGGATGAGCAGTTCTTC. This codes for CASSESGYPRDEQFF.

The rearrangement uses TRBV28 and TRBJ2-1; 7 bases align to TRBD1. Germline CDR1 MDHEN, CDR2 SYDVKM. The trim removed 6 bases at V and 5 bases at J, leaving 7 bases unmatched. The CDR3 contains 14 residues. The CDR3 region is CASSLGQHHNEQFF. DNA of the CDR3: TGTGCCAGCAGCCTGGGACAGCACCACAATGAGCAGTTCTTC.

This clonotype was counted ten times or more. The chain employs TRBV6-2 or TRBV6-3 and TRBJ2-7, with 7 bases identical to TRBD1. This CDR3 region has 16 residues. Germline CDR1 MNHEY, CDR2 SVGEGT. Losses at the gene ends were 6 bases for V and 1 base for J; bases not matched to a gene: 12. The CDR3 reads CASRQNPGQMSYEQYF. In DNA, the CDR3 is TGTGCCAGCAGACAAAACCCGGGACAGATGTCCTACGAGCAGTACTTC.

This clonotype was seen a single time. Its ends do not fully match the called genes, so a read error is possible. The chain carries TRBV28 and TRBJ2-7; no firm D call. CDR1 and CDR2 from the germline V gene are MDHEN and SYDVKM. The length of the CDR3 is 11 residues. CDR3 nucleotides: TGTGCCAGCAATTTAGGGTACGAGCAGTACTTC. Translated, it gives CASNLGYEQYF.

Only a few counts were recorded for this clonotype. This chain joins TRBV7-2 and TRBJ1-2, with 7 positions matching TRBD1. Germline CDR1 and CDR2: SGHTA and FQGNSA. V lost 5 bases to trimming and J lost 4 bases; unmatched junction nucleotides: 4. The CDR3 is 13 residues long. DNA of the CDR3: TGTGCCAGCAGCGAACAGGGGCCCTATGGCTACACCTTC. As protein: CASSEQGPYGYTF.

This clonotype occurred a few times. This rearrangement joins TRBV7-6 to TRBJ2-5; D may be TRBD2 (6 bases). V shed 6 bases and J shed 2 bases, with 16 bases lying between them. This CDR3 has 15 amino acids. Germline assignment: CDR1 SGHVS and CDR2 FNYEAQ. The CDR3 nucleotides read TGTGCCAGCAGATCTTGGGAGGACTTTCAAGAGACCCAGTACTTC. This translates into CASRSWEDFQETQYF.

This chain connects TRBV5-1 to TRBJ2-3; 8 positions match TRBD1. This CDR3 has 14 amino acids. The germline V gene encodes CDR1 SGHRS and CDR2 YFSETQ. Trimming cost V 2 bases and J 3 bases; bases outside gene matches: 2. The CDR3 DNA is TGCGCCAGCAGCTTCCGACAGGGGACAGATACGCAGTATTTT. Its protein product is CASSFRQGTDTQYF.

V gene TRBV7-2 combines with J gene TRBJ2-7; possibly TRBD1 for D (6 bases). V was clipped by 5 bases and J by 6 bases, with 17 bases between them. The CDR3 extends over 14 amino acids. Germline lookup yields CDR1 SGHTA and CDR2 FQGNSA. In nucleotides, the CDR3 is TGTGCCAGCAGCCCTAATTTCAGGGGTTCCGAGCAGTACTTC. Amino acid sequence: CASSPNFRGSEQYF.

J is TRBJ1-6 and V is TRBV12-3 or TRBV12-4, with D uncertain. V dropped 10 bases and J dropped 8 bases, with 15 bases sitting between them. The CDR3 runs to 13 residues. The CDR3 loop reads CATARRSDSPLHF. Here the CDR3 DNA reads TGTGCCACCGCGCGGAGGTCGGATTCACCCCTCCACTTT.

The rearrangement uses TRBV15 and TRBJ2-1; D tentatively fits TRBD1 or TRBD2 (5 bases each). Germline-derived CDR1 and CDR2 are LNHNV and YYDKDF (reference sequence). This CDR3 region has 13 residues. The CDR3: CAVARNLGDEQFF. Written as DNA, the CDR3 is TGTGCAGTAGCGAGGAATCTGGGGGATGAGCAGTTCTTC.

There are a few counts of this clonotype. The V gene is TRBV7-2, the J gene TRBJ2-5; 10 bases are shared with TRBD2. The CDR3 extends over 20 amino acids. Trimming removed 1 base from V and 6 bases from J; junction bases left unmatched: 20. Germline CDR1 SGHTA, CDR2 FQGNSA. The CDR3 nucleotides are TGTGCCAGCAGCTTAGGTTCGCGGGCTAGCGGGGGTCACGAGAGGAAGACCCAGTACTTC. This translates into CASSLGSRASGGHERKTQYF.

In its sample, this clonotype was seen a few times. The V gene is TRBV27, the J gene TRBJ2-7; D is possibly TRBD1 (5 bases). Trimming removed 3 bases from V and 0 bases from J, with 9 bases in between. Germline V CDR1 and CDR2: MNHEY, SMNVEV (reference sequence). The CDR3 totals 14 residues. The CDR3 sequence: CASSFQGDSYEQYF. The CDR3 region has the DNA TGTGCCAGCAGTTTCCAGGGTGACTCCTACGAGCAGTACTTC.

Regarding this clonotype: Compared with germline, one end of the junction differs, possibly owing to a read error. The V call is TRBV2, the J call TRBJ2-5; no reliable D call. Germline values: CDR1 SNHLY, CDR2 FYNNEI. CDR3 length: 12 amino acids. The chain's CDR3 is CDSPRMGETQYF. DNA for the CDR3: TGTGACAGCCCGAGGATGGGAGAGACCCAGTACTTC.

The rearrangement links TRBV20-1 to TRBJ2-7, with TRBD1 identical over 9 bases. With V trimmed by 4 bases and J by 3 bases, 7 bases remained unmatched. Looked up from germline, CDR1 is DFQATT and CDR2 is SNEGSKA (reference sequence). The CDR3 covers 14 residues. In DNA, the CDR3 is TGCAGTGCTACCAGGACAGGGGCGGTCTACGAGCAGTACTTC. Protein sequence: CSATRTGAVYEQYF.

This clonotype was seen only a few times. The rearrangement links TRBV29-1 to TRBJ2-3; 7 positions match TRBD2. This CDR3 is 14 amino acids long. CDR1 SQVTM and CDR2 ANQGSEA come from the germline V gene. Losses at the gene ends were 3 bases for V and 2 bases for J; bases not matched to a gene: 5. This CDR3 is CSVDLREFTDTQYF. The CDR3 DNA is TGCAGCGTTGACTTGCGGGAGTTCACAGATACGCAGTATTTT.

V usage is TRBV29-1 and J usage is TRBJ2-3, with 10 bases identical to TRBD2. With V trimmed by 7 bases and J by 0 bases, 4 bases remained unmatched. CDR1 is SQVTM and CDR2 is ANQGSEA in the germline V gene. This CDR3 is 14 amino acids long. The CDR3 DNA reads as TGCAGCGGTACTAGCGGGGCTAGCACAGATACGCAGTATTTT. It specifies CSGTSGASTDTQYF.

This clonotype was picked up a small number of times. This rearrangement joins TRBV11-2 to TRBJ1-1, with D perhaps matching TRBD1 (6 bases). V was cut by 3 bases and J by 5 bases, with 16 bases left in between. Germline CDR1 and CDR2: SGHAT and FQNNGV. The CDR3 has 15 residues. The CDR3 here is CASSFNTRRGTEAFF. CDR3 bases: TGTGCCAGCAGCTTTAATACCCGCAGGGGAACTGAAGCTTTCTTT.

This clonotype was seen once. The V gene is TRBV12-3 or TRBV12-4, the J gene TRBJ2-7; 7 positions agree with TRBD1. J lost 7 bases, V lost 5 bases, and 8 bases had no gene match. The CDR3 spans 13 residues. The CDR3 sequence: CASSTSGTAEQYF. The CDR3 region has the DNA TGTGCCAGCAGTACCTCCGGGACAGCAGAGCAGTACTTC.